This TCR beta chain was retrieved from a study of shared clonotypes between healthy human individuals. About the study: Donors were a couple of women and a few men aged 18 to 49. Overall study results and limits: It was the non-shared clonotypes that had lower generation probabilities than clonotypes shared by all four donors.

The study separated CD4+ cells into CD45RA+ naive and CD45RA-negative memory subsets. The length of the CDR3 is 14 residues. V was shortened by 6 bases and J by 3 bases, with 12 bases between the two germline ends. CDR1 is SNHLY and CDR2 is FYNNEI in the germline V gene. Comments on this clone: What it recognizes is unknown.

The data were produced by immunoSEQ multiplex PCR, yet TCRdb's version contains in-frame clones alone and is incomplete. The table shows nearly 1,000,000 clones, with 76% occurring only once. The sample consisted of memory CD4+ T cells sorted from blood. Subset here: CD45RA-negative fraction. The J gene is TRBJ1-5, the V gene TRBV2; a weak D match, TRBD1 (5 bases). The receptor's source is a man in his late teens or twenties in good health. The CDR3 is CASRDWGTNQPQHF. CDR3 in DNA: TGTGCCAGCAGGGATTGGGGGACCAATCAGCCCCAGCATTTT.